The sequence of this T cell receptor beta chain was determined in a study of siplizumab effects on memory and regulatory T cells. V lost 1 base, J lost 3 bases, and 16 bases lay in between. Looked up from germline, CDR1 is LNHNV and CDR2 is YYDKDF (reference sequence). The CDR3 contains 16 residues. Libraries were prepared by immunoSEQ multiplex PCR; TCRdb keeps only in-frame clonotypes and omits some of them. The repertoire holds 60,000 or so clones, with approximately 93% as singletons. The V and J genes are TRBV15 and TRBJ2-7, with unresolved D. The receptor comes from a human donor in good health. Input material: CD8+ T cells sorted from blood. The CDR3 protein is CATSRGWSTTSYEQYF. CDR3 coding DNA: TGTGCCACCAGCAGAGGATGGTCAACGACCAGCTACGAGCAGTACTTC. Full variable domain (rest looked up from reference TRBV15 and TRBJ2-7): DAMVIQNPRYQVTQFGKPVTLSCSQTLNHNVMYWYQQKSSQAPKLLFHYYDKDFNNEADTPDNFQSRRPNTSFCFLDIRSPGLGDTAMYLCATSRGWSTTSYEQYFGPGTRLTVT.